The 19 T cell receptor beta chains given below trace back to one sample, sequenced in a study of OX40 agonist ivuxolimab in advanced cancers. The method behind the library was the immunoSEQ multiplex PCR assay. The source is immuneACCESS, and TCRdb retained only in-frame sequences with V and J called. Part of the clones is not carried over; for the studies checked, unresolved V genes explain less than half of this, and the remainder is unexplained. This sample has some 17,000 clones in its table, and around 77% of those were observed once. Around 25% of the sample is held by the ten biggest clonotypes. Sequencing was performed on CD4+ or CD8+ T cells sorted from blood, taken in a trial of the OX40 agonist ivuxolimab. These receptors were collected from an adult with an advanced solid tumor such as melanoma, head and neck, liver or kidney cancer.

The chain uses TRBV6-1 and TRBJ2-7; D remains ambiguous. CDR3 length: 15 residues. Germline CDR1 MNHNS, CDR2 SASEGT. The V end was cut by 2 bases, the J end by 3 bases, with 14 bases between. In DNA form, the CDR3 reads TGTGCCAGCAGTGAAAATTTCCGTAACCTCTACGAGCAGTACTTC. Protein sequence: CASSENFRNLYEQYF.

The chain carries TRBV7-8 and TRBJ2-1; D is perhaps TRBD1 (6 bases). CDR3 length: 16 residues. V dropped 4 bases and J dropped 6 bases, with 19 bases sitting between them. Looked up from germline, CDR1 is SGHVS and CDR2 is FQNEAQ. In DNA, the CDR3 is TGTGCCAGCAGCTCACGGGACATTGGGTACGGCAATGAGCAGTTCTTC. Amino acids: CASSSRDIGYGNEQFF.

V and J are TRBV5-6 and TRBJ2-7; D unclear. Germline V gene data show CDR1 as SGHDT and CDR2 as YYEEEE. The V end was cut by 3 bases, the J end by 3 bases, with 16 bases between. This CDR3 contains 15 residues. The CDR3 protein is CASSSNLSPSYEQYF. The CDR3 nucleotides read TGTGCCAGCAGCTCCAATCTCTCTCCAAGCTACGAGCAGTACTTC. Using reference TRBV5-6 and TRBJ2-7 for the parts outside the CDR3, the full variable domain is DAGVTQSPTHLIKTRGQQVTLRCSPKSGHDTVSWYQQALGQGPQFIFQYYEEEERQRGNFPDRFSGHQFPNYSSELNVNALLLGDSALYLCASSSNLSPSYEQYFGPGTRLTVT.

The chain couples TRBV7-9 to TRBJ2-5; 15 positions match TRBD2. The CDR3 sequence is 16 residues long. Germline V gene sequence: CDR1 SEHNR, CDR2 FQNEAQ (reference sequence). V shed 5 bases, J shed 4 bases, and the junction held 5 bases outside the gene matches. CDR3 DNA sequence: TGTGCCAGCAGCGGCGTGGGACTAGCGGGAGGAGAGACCCAGTACTTC. This encodes CASSGVGLAGGETQYF.

The chain has TRBV19 and TRBJ2-7; 7 positions match TRBD2. Trimming removed 1 base from V and 1 base from J; junction bases left unmatched: 4. This CDR3 is built from 15 residues. Germline CDR1 and CDR2: LNHDA and SQIVND (reference sequence). This chain's CDR3 is CASSIASGRSYEQYF. The CDR3 nucleotides are TGTGCCAGTAGTATAGCTAGCGGCCGATCCTACGAGCAGTACTTC.

The J gene is TRBJ2-4, the V gene TRBV13, with 7 bases aligning to TRBD2. The CDR3 totals 14 residues. Germline lookup yields CDR1 PRHDT and CDR2 FYEKMQ (reference sequence). V lost 5 bases to trimming and J lost 7 bases; unmatched junction nucleotides: 8. The chain's CDR3 is CASSPGGWMNIQYF. The CDR3 DNA is TGTGCCAGCAGCCCGGGGGGATGGATGAACATTCAGTACTTC.

The chain employs TRBV7-2 and TRBJ2-5; D remains ambiguous. CDR3 size: 11 residues. Trimming took off 5 bases at V and 3 bases at J, with 4 bases between the two ends. Per germline, CDR1 SGHTA and CDR2 FQGNSA. DNA for the CDR3: TGTGCCAGCAGCGAAGAAGAGACCCAGTACTTC. Protein sequence: CASSEEETQYF.

This clone is deemed medium-sized. The chain has TRBV11-2 and TRBJ1-1; no clear D gene. The CDR3 is made up of 11 amino acids. The V gene's germline CDR1 is SGHAT and CDR2 FQNNGV. V lost 0 bases and J lost 4, with 0 bases in between. CDR3 loop: CASSLDTEAFF. CDR3 nucleotide sequence: TGTGCCAGCAGCTTAGACACTGAAGCTTTCTTT.

This chain joins TRBV5-1 and TRBJ2-1; 7 positions agree with TRBD2. Germline V CDR1 and CDR2: SGHRS, YFSETQ. V lost 4 bases to trimming and J lost 8 bases; unmatched junction nucleotides: 18. The CDR3 is 17 amino acids. CDR3 in DNA: TGCGCCAGCAGCGAGTCCACAGGCGAGCGGGAAATAGATGAGCAGTTCTTC. This sequence encodes CASSESTGEREIDEQFF.

This clone was counted a few times. V usage is TRBV4-1 and J usage is TRBJ2-3, with D possibly being TRBD2 (6 bases). The CDR3 consists of 18 residues. Germline CDR1 is MGHRA and CDR2 is YSYEKL. V lost 0 bases, J lost 4 bases, and 20 bases lay in between. The CDR3 DNA reads as TGCGCCAGCAGCCAAGAGGGTCGGCAGGGCCGGGGGTCAGATACGCAGTATTTT. Amino acids: CASSQEGRQGRGSDTQYF.

The CDR3: CASSSHNEQFF. The DNA for the CDR3 is TGCGCCAGCAGCAGCCACAATGAGCAGTTCTTC. This chain joins TRBV10-2 and TRBJ2-1; no firm D call. The CDR3 loop spans 11 amino acids. Trimming took off 6 bases at V and 5 bases at J, with 5 bases between the two ends. Germline loops: CDR1 WSHSY, CDR2 SAAADI.

This clone was seen only once. This chain joins TRBV28 and TRBJ1-5; D perhaps matches TRBD1 (5 bases). This CDR3 is 14 amino acids long. The V gene lost 4 bases and the J gene lost 4 bases, with 11 bases spanning the gap. Germline loops: CDR1 MDHEN, CDR2 SYDVKM. The CDR3 spells CASSYHGGNQPQHF. In nucleotides, the CDR3 is TGTGCCAGCAGTTACCACGGGGGGAATCAGCCCCAGCATTTT.

The rearrangement links TRBV7-9 to TRBJ2-5; 8 nucleotides agree with TRBD1. Trimming removed 5 bases from V and 1 base from J; junction bases left unmatched: 6. Germline V lookup: CDR1 SEHNR, CDR2 FQNEAQ (reference sequence). The CDR3 totals 15 residues. The chain's CDR3 is CASSPPDRAQETQYF. The CDR3 DNA sequence: TGTGCCAGCAGCCCCCCGGACAGGGCCCAAGAGACCCAGTACTTC.

V gene TRBV7-8 combines with J gene TRBJ2-2; TRBD2 might be the D (6 bases). V was pared by 8 bases and J by 4 bases, with 8 bases between. Germline values: CDR1 SGHVS, CDR2 FQNEAQ. The CDR3 spans 12 residues. The CDR3 here is CASVGSTGELFF. The CDR3 region has the DNA TGTGCCAGCGTCGGGAGCACCGGGGAGCTGTTTTTT.

The chain couples TRBV6-6 to TRBJ2-7; the match to TRBD1 covers 8 bases. The junction had 2 bases not matched to a gene; V was cut back by 5 bases and J by 2 bases. Germline CDR1 is MNHNY and CDR2 is SVGAGI (reference sequence). The CDR3 spans 13 residues. The CDR3 DNA reads as TGTGCCAGCAGTGACAGGGGACCCTACGAGCAGTACTTC. Protein sequence: CASSDRGPYEQYF.

The CDR3 here is CASNGQGFEQFF. The DNA for the CDR3 is TGTGCCAGCAACGGACAGGGCTTTGAGCAGTTCTTC. This chain joins TRBV11-2 and TRBJ2-1, with 8 bases matching TRBD1. The CDR3 is 12 amino acids. Germline CDR1 and CDR2: SGHAT and FQNNGV. V was pared by 7 bases and J by 9 bases, with 5 bases of the junction left unmatched.

V usage is TRBV10-3 and J usage is TRBJ2-7; the D gene could be TRBD1 or TRBD2 (5 bases each). Looked up from germline, CDR1 is ENHRY and CDR2 is SYGVKD. The CDR3 sequence is 11 residues long. Trimming pared 7 bases from V and 3 bases from J, leaving 7 bases between. The CDR3, as DNA: TGTGCCATCATGGGGGACTACGAGCAGTACTTC. It yields the protein CAIMGDYEQYF.

The chain employs TRBV7-2 and TRBJ1-5, with 8 bases matching TRBD1. The V segment lost 3 bases and the J segment 2 bases; nucleotides outside the gene matches: 9. In germline, CDR1 is SGHTA, CDR2 FQGNSA. The CDR3 loop spans 17 amino acids. The DNA for the CDR3 is TGTGCCAGCAGCTTCGGAGAGGGACAGGCGGGCAATCAGCCCCAGCATTTT. It is translated as CASSFGEGQAGNQPQHF. Looking up the rest from reference TRBV7-2 and TRBJ1-5 gives the full variable domain: GAGVSQSPSNKVTEKGKDVELRCDPISGHTALYWYRQSLGQGLEFLIYFQGNSAPDKSGLPSDRFSAERTGGSVSTLTIQRTQQEDSAVYLCASSFGEGQAGNQPQHFGDGTRLSIL.

This clone was recorded once. The CDR3 loop is CASSLVGGELFF. The CDR3 nucleotides are TGTGCCAGCAGTTTAGTCGGCGGGGAGCTGTTTTTT. The chain joins TRBV27 to TRBJ2-2; D remains ambiguous. CDR3 length: 12 residues. Germline-derived CDR1 and CDR2 are MNHEY and SMNVEV (reference sequence). Trimming took off 2 bases at V and 7 bases at J, with 5 bases between the two ends.